This passage covers 26 T cell receptor beta chains from one sample sequenced in a study of T cell repertoires in cytomegalovirus infection. TCRdb analysed the reads with MiXCR anew, one entry per CDR3 protein. This sample has roughly 720,000 distinct CDR3 sequences, with approximately 40% found just once. Sequencing was done on a sample of PBMCs. The receptors here all came from a human donor in good health (CMV status not recorded). Some clones in this sample may be carry-over from other donors' samples.

With respect to this clonotype: One junction end disagrees with the germline gene, perhaps due to a read error. The chain carries TRBV20-1 and TRBJ1-2; D gene uncertain. Germline V gives CDR1 DFQATT, CDR2 SNEGSKA (reference sequence). This CDR3 is 13 amino acids long. CDR3 coding DNA: TGCAGTGCTAGAGAGGCGGTAGGCTATGTCTACACCTTC. Translation: CSAREAVGYVYTF.

This clonotype was observed a handful of times. The J gene is TRBJ2-3, the V gene TRBV7-8; D call uncertain. Per the germline V gene, CDR1 is SGHVS and CDR2 is FQNEAQ. V was shortened by 1 base and J by 0 bases, with 11 bases between the two germline ends. The CDR3 runs to 16 residues. The chain's CDR3 is CASSLGPPRSTDTQYF. In DNA, the CDR3 is TGTGCCAGCAGCTTAGGCCCGCCTAGAAGCACAGATACGCAGTATTTT.

CDR3 loop: CASSPVRGDTEAFF. The CDR3 nucleotides read TGTGCCAGCAGCCCAGTCAGGGGAGACACTGAAGCTTTCTTT. V usage is TRBV7-8 and J usage is TRBJ1-1, with D perhaps TRBD1 (6 bases). This CDR3 is built from 14 residues. Germline V CDR1 and CDR2: SGHVS, FQNEAQ. V gave up 5 bases and J gave up 3 bases, with 13 bases separating them.

This clonotype came up a few times. The chain uses TRBV4-1 and TRBJ2-7; TRBD2 matches at 9 bases. Germline V gene sequence: CDR1 MGHRA, CDR2 YSYEKL. The CDR3 is made up of 16 amino acids. The ends lost 3 bases at V and 5 bases at J; junction bases unmatched: 11. CDR3 in DNA: TGCGCCAGCAGCCAGGTTGACAGCGGGGGGATCGACGAGCAGTACTTC. Its protein is CASSQVDSGGIDEQYF.

The J gene is TRBJ1-1, the V gene TRBV20-1; possibly TRBD1 for D (6 bases). V lost 4 bases and J lost 1, with 13 bases in between. CDR3 length: 14 amino acids. In germline, CDR1 is DFQATT, CDR2 SNEGSKA (reference sequence). The CDR3 spells CSAKLTGRNTEAFF. CDR3 coding DNA: TGCAGTGCTAAGTTAACAGGGAGGAACACTGAAGCTTTCTTT.

The chain is built from TRBV7-6 and TRBJ2-3, with 7 positions matching TRBD2. V shed 3 bases, J shed 1 base, and the junction held 1 base outside the gene matches. Germline-derived CDR1 and CDR2 are SGHVS and FNYEAQ. The CDR3 length is 14 residues. CDR3 in DNA: TGTGCCAGCAGCTTTCGGGGGGGCACAGATACGCAGTATTTT. Encoded protein: CASSFRGGTDTQYF.

The chain couples TRBV7-8 to TRBJ1-1, with a weak D call TRBD1 (6 bases). The CDR3 runs to 17 residues. CDR1 is SGHVS and CDR2 is FQNEAQ in the germline V gene. Trimming removed 4 bases at V and 4 bases at J, with 22 bases between. CDR3 amino acids: CASSWGGGGGRSTEAFF. The CDR3 DNA is TGTGCCAGCAGCTGGGGGGGGGGGGGGGGGCGAAGCACTGAAGCTTTCTTT.

This chain uses TRBV7-2 with TRBJ1-6, with 7 bases lining up with TRBD1. Germline trimming cut 2 bases from V and 6 bases from J; bases unmatched to any gene: 10. This CDR3 comprises 17 residues. Germline V gene lookup returns CDR1 SGHTA and CDR2 FQGNSA. Here the CDR3 reads CASSLRPPGQTNSPLHF. In DNA, the CDR3 is TGTGCCAGCAGCTTACGTCCCCCGGGACAGACTAATTCACCCCTCCACTTT. Full variable domain (rest looked up from reference TRBV7-2 and TRBJ1-6): GAGVSQSPSNKVTEKGKDVELRCDPISGHTALYWYRQSLGQGLEFLIYFQGNSAPDKSGLPSDRFSAERTGGSVSTLTIQRTQQEDSAVYLCASSLRPPGQTNSPLHFGNGTRLTVT.

This clonotype was seen a handful of times. The gene calls are TRBV6-1 and TRBJ2-5; D is possibly TRBD1 or TRBD2 (5 bases each). Germline CDR1 MNHNS, CDR2 SASEGT. CDR3 length: 15 residues. Trimming left V 3 bases short and J 4 bases short, with 15 bases between. The CDR3 DNA reads as TGTGCCAGCAGTGACGGGACCCGAGGAGGAGAGACCCAGTACTTC. Its protein product is CASSDGTRGGETQYF.

This clonotype was counted between two and nine times. V is TRBV12-3 or TRBV12-4 and J is TRBJ1-5, with unresolved D. Trimming shortened V by 3 bases and J by 6 bases, and 15 bases separated the two germline ends. CDR3 size: 15 residues. The CDR3 bases are TGTGCCAGCAGTTTGAGCCCGGCCGCGGGTCAGCCCCAGCATTTT. Protein product: CASSLSPAAGQPQHF.

The chain combines TRBV7-2 with TRBJ1-2, with D perhaps matching TRBD1 (5 bases). Germline V gene data show CDR1 as SGHTA and CDR2 as FQGNSA. The CDR3 loop spans 14 amino acids. V dropped 5 bases and J dropped 8 bases, with 18 bases sitting between them. CDR3 nucleotide sequence: TGTGCCAGCAGCGTAATTCCCGGGGCCGGGGGCTACACCTTC. Amino acid sequence: CASSVIPGAGGYTF.

The chain couples TRBV5-1 to TRBJ2-1; 8 positions agree with TRBD2. The V gene's germline CDR1 is SGHRS and CDR2 YFSETQ. This CDR3 region has 14 residues. V was pared by 9 bases and J by 7 bases, with 12 bases of the junction left unmatched. The CDR3 coding sequence is TGCGCCACCTGGCGGGAGGCCGGGAGTAATGAGCAGTTCTTC. This encodes CATWREAGSNEQFF.

A few counts support this clonotype. Since a much larger clone is just one base distant, this may be a read error. The chain has TRBV6-8 and TRBJ1-1; D may be TRBD1 (5 bases). Trimming stripped 4 bases from V and 7 bases from J, with 10 bases between. This CDR3 contains 12 residues. Germline CDR1 reads MNHGY; CDR2 reads SAAAGT. CDR3 DNA: TGTGCCAGCAGTTTCGGGGGGGGTGAAGCTTTCTTT. It translates to CASSFGGGEAFF.

The V and J genes are TRBV6-5 and TRBJ1-5; D ambiguous. CDR1 MNHEY and CDR2 SVGAGI come from the germline V gene. The CDR3 runs to 14 residues. The V and J ends lost 4 bases and 1 base respectively, with 8 bases between them. CDR3 sequence: CASSFHGSNQPQHF. The CDR3 DNA is TGTGCCAGCAGTTTTCACGGGAGCAATCAGCCCCAGCATTTT.

Regarding this clonotype: One junction end does not reproduce the germline sequence, and a read error may be involved. The chain carries TRBV28 and TRBJ1-5, with 11 bases identical to TRBD1. CDR1 MDHEN and CDR2 SYDVKM come from the germline V gene. CDR3 length equals 18 residues. For the CDR3, the DNA is TGTGCCAGCAGTACTCCCTGGACAGGGGGCCAGGGCAATCATCCCCAGCATTTT. Translation gives CASSTPWTGGQGNHPQHF.

The V call is TRBV6-6, the J call TRBJ1-4; D ambiguous. Trimming left V 2 bases short and J 0 bases short, with 13 bases between. Germline lookup yields CDR1 MNHNY and CDR2 SVGAGI (reference sequence). The length of the CDR3 is 17 residues. The CDR3 region is CASSYLLAQATNEKLFF. The CDR3 region has the DNA TGTGCCAGCAGTTACCTCCTCGCGCAGGCAACTAATGAAAAACTGTTTTTT.

The V gene is TRBV12-3 or TRBV12-4, the J gene TRBJ2-4; D gene uncertain. Trimming left V 2 bases short and J 3 bases short, with 11 bases between. The CDR3 runs 15 residues. CDR3 DNA: TGTGCCAGCAGTTTAAACACCTTGGTCAAAAACATTCAGTACTTC. Its translation is CASSLNTLVKNIQYF.

Worth noting for this clonotype: A clone one base away is much larger, so this may be a read error. The V and J genes are TRBV7-6 and TRBJ2-5; D is unresolved. From germline, CDR1 is SGHVS and CDR2 FNYEAQ. This CDR3 spans 15 amino acids. The CDR3 bases are TGTGCCAGCAGCTTAGGGGAAGGCAGGTTCGAGACCAAGTACTTC. Translated, it gives CASSLGEGRFETKYF.

This clonotype showed up just a few times. The CDR3, as DNA: TGTGCCACCAGTGCCCTGGGACAGGGGGAAAACGAGCAGTACTTC. This encodes CATSALGQGENEQYF. The rearrangement links TRBV24-1 to TRBJ2-7; the match to TRBD1 covers 11 bases. This CDR3 has 15 amino acids. Trimming cost V 5 bases and J 5 bases; bases outside gene matches: 7. Germline assignment: CDR1 KGHDR and CDR2 SFDVKD.

This clonotype was detected only a few times. V usage is TRBV5-4 and J usage is TRBJ2-7, with D perhaps matching TRBD2 (6 bases). The V gene lost 4 bases and the J gene lost 6 bases, with 11 bases spanning the gap. This CDR3 spans 12 amino acids. Per germline, CDR1 SGHNT and CDR2 YYREEE (reference sequence). The CDR3 region has the DNA TGTGCCAGCAGCCTGCGGGACGGCGAGCAGTACTTC. Translation gives CASSLRDGEQYF. Full variable domain (rest looked up from reference TRBV5-4 and TRBJ2-7): ETGVTQSPTHLIKTRGQQVTLRCSSQSGHNTVSWYQQALGQGPQFIFQYYREEENGRGNFPPRFSGLQFPNYSSELNVNALELDDSALYLCASSLRDGEQYFGPGTRLTVT.

This sequence joins TRBV28 and TRBJ2-7, with D possibly being TRBD2 (6 bases). The CDR3 runs to 15 residues. Trimming took 5 bases from V and 4 from J, leaving 18 bases between them. CDR1 MDHEN and CDR2 SYDVKM come from the germline V gene. In nucleotides, the CDR3 is TGTGCCAGCAGTCCGCGCGGGATGCGTGTGTACGAGCAGTACTTC. Translation gives CASSPRGMRVYEQYF.

This clonotype has more than one count but fewer than ten. V is TRBV13 and J is TRBJ1-2, with a weak D call TRBD1 (5 bases). This CDR3 is built from 16 residues. Germline V gene lookup returns CDR1 PRHDT and CDR2 FYEKMQ (reference sequence). Trimming cost V 3 bases and J 1 base, with 15 bases left between them. The chain's CDR3 is CASSFSPQEFNYGYTF. The CDR3 DNA follows: TGTGCCAGCAGCTTTAGCCCACAGGAGTTTAACTATGGCTACACCTTC.

This clonotype is termed medium-sized. CDR3 bases: TGTGCCAGCACCCCAGGTTACGGAGGAAACACCATATATTTT. Residues: CASTPGYGGNTIYF. The chain employs TRBV7-6 and TRBJ1-3; D remains unclear. Germline-derived CDR1 and CDR2 are SGHVS and FNYEAQ. V was shortened by 7 bases and J by 4 bases, with 14 bases between the two germline ends. The CDR3 is 14 residues long.

This clonotype was seen a few times. The chain combines TRBV7-9 with TRBJ2-2; D perhaps matches TRBD1 (5 bases). Germline V gene data show CDR1 as SEHNR and CDR2 as FQNEAQ (reference sequence). The V gene lost 4 bases and the J gene lost 4 bases, with 13 bases spanning the gap. CDR3 length: 15 residues. The CDR3: CASSSSQGPTGELFF. CDR3 bases: TGTGCCAGCAGCTCTTCTCAGGGCCCCACCGGGGAGCTGTTTTTT.

This clonotype was counted a single time. The rearrangement uses TRBV19 and TRBJ2-7; D remains ambiguous. V lost 8 bases and J 6 bases, leaving 23 bases between the germline ends. The V gene's germline CDR1 is LNHDA and CDR2 SQIVND (reference sequence). The CDR3 runs 15 residues. CDR3 protein: CASVPPRMPIAEQYF. DNA for the CDR3: TGTGCCAGTGTGCCGCCAAGAATGCCCATCGCCGAGCAGTACTTC. The variable domain in full, with the rest retrieved from reference TRBV19 and TRBJ2-7, is DGGITQSPKYLFRKEGQNVTLSCEQNLNHDAMYWYRQDPGQGLRLIYYSQIVNDFQKGDIAEGYSVSREKKESFPLTVTSAQKNPTAFYLCASVPPRMPIAEQYFGPGTRLTVT.

This chain joins TRBV7-9 and TRBJ2-2; D unclear. Germline V lookup: CDR1 SEHNR, CDR2 FQNEAQ (reference sequence). The V and J ends lost 5 bases and 3 bases respectively, with 4 bases between them. The CDR3 is made up of 12 amino acids. The CDR3 loop is CASSTHTGELFF. The CDR3 nucleotides read TGTGCCAGCAGCACCCACACCGGGGAGCTGTTTTTT.